This TCR beta chain was sequenced for a study of cytomegalovirus exposure and HLA in healthy donors. Study information: The roughly 110 validation repertoires were produced on the same platform as the 500 to 800 repertoires of the first cohort. This was reported in a later analysis.

Generated by immunoSEQ multiplex PCR, the TCRdb table keeps only in-frame clones and is missing some. Among a few hundred thousand clones listed, approximately 83% were seen once. In the case of this clone: Its antigen remains unidentified.

The donors belonged to the approximately 120-subject validation cohort, separate from the approximately 700-subject first cohort. Study-level findings and limits: Cytomegalovirus association was assigned to some 160 TCR beta chains. Three of the chains that were CMV-associated were confirmed in vitro to be specific for CMV antigens.

Sequences were obtained from PBMCs. This receptor was obtained from a woman aged 18-29 years in good health and CMV-seronegative.

The CDR3 protein is CASSVPGQGIEQYF. The CDR3 bases are TGTGCCAGCAGCGTACCGGGACAGGGGATCGAGCAGTACTTC. V usage is TRBV5-4 and J usage is TRBJ2-7; 10 positions agree with TRBD1. Germline assignment: CDR1 SGHNT and CDR2 YYREEE (reference sequence). This CDR3 has 14 residues. V trimming: 4 bases; J trimming: 6 bases; junction bases outside the gene matches: 7.